The present entry profiles one T cell receptor (beta chain) with its context. The record originates from a study of blood T cell repertoires in COVID-19. The wider study: The samples span acute and convalescent COVID-19 from the United States, Italy and Spain. PBMCs, B-cell-depleted T cells, or T cells provided the cDNA or gDNA that made up the material.

The CDR3 has 14 amino acids. Losses at the gene ends were 2 bases for V and 5 bases for J; bases not matched to a gene: 2. Per the germline V gene, CDR1 is KGHSH and CDR2 is LQKENI. Original processing notes: Amplification of reference gene primers was used by the study to estimate nucleated cell counts. The repertoire was sequenced with immunoSEQ multiplex PCR; TCRdb's copy has only in-frame clones and lacks some. The DNA was the basis for D and trimming; V, J and clone size are from that table. This sample has over 250,000 clones, with 65% to 90% found just once. Material for sequencing was peripheral blood. The rearrangement uses TRBV18 and TRBJ1-4; 7 nucleotides match TRBD1. The TCR was taken from a human donor in a cohort sampled during active COVID-19. CDR3 residues: CASSPKTGNEKLFF. Here the CDR3 DNA reads TGTGCCAGCTCACCAAAGACAGGGAATGAAAAACTGTTTTTT.